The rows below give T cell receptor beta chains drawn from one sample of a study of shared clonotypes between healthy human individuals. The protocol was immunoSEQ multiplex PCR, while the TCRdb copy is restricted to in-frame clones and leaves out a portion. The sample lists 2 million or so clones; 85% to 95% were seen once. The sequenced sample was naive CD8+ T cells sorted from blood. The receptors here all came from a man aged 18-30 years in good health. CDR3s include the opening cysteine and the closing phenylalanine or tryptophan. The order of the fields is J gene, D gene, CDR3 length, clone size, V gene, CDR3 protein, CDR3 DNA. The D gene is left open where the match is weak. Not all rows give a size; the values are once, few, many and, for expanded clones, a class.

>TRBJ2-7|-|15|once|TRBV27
CATLSNTGLYYEQYF
TGTGCCACCCTTTCGAACACCGGGCTATACTACGAGCAGTACTTC
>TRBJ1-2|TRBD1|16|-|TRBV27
CASSFTGTGGLYGYTF
TGTGCCAGCAGTTTTACCGGGACAGGGGGCCTCTATGGCTACACCTTC
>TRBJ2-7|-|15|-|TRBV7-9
CASSSPAGNAYEQYF
TGTGCCAGCAGCTCCCCGGCAGGTAATGCCTACGAGCAGTACTTC
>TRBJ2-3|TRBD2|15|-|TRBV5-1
CASSSGLLAGGSWYF
TGCGCCAGCAGCTCGGGGCTACTAGCGGGGGGCTCTTGGTATTTT
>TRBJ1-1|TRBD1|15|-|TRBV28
CASNGDREGDTEAFF
TGTGCCAGCAACGGGGACAGGGAGGGAGACACTGAAGCTTTCTTT
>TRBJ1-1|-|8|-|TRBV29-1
CSGPEAFF
TGCAGCGGCCCCGAAGCTTTCTTT
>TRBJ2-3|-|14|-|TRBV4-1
CASSPRGATDTQYF
TGCGCCAGCAGCCCGCGAGGGGCTACAGATACGCAGTATTTT
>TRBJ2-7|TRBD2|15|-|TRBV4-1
CASSQEVLAGNEQYF
TGCGCCAGCAGCCAAGAGGTACTAGCGGGGAATGAGCAGTACTTC
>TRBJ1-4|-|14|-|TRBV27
CASSFSGPLEKLFF
TGTGCCAGCAGTTTTTCAGGTCCGCTTGAAAAACTGTTTTTT
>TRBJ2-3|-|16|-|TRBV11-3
CASSLGERGDTDTQYF
TGTGCCAGCAGCTTAGGGGAACGCGGAGACACAGATACGCAGTATTTT
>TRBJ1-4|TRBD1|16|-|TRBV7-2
CASSLGPGGIGEKLFF
TGTGCCAGCAGCTTAGGTCCAGGGGGCATCGGCGAAAAACTGTTTTTT
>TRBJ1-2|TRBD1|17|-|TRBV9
CASSVSRDRKSSIGYTF
TGTGCCAGCAGCGTTAGCCGGGACAGGAAGTCCTCTATCGGCTACACCTTC
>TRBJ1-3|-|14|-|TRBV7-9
CASSPLISGNTIYF
TGTGCCAGCAGCCCCCTGATCTCTGGAAACACCATATATTTT
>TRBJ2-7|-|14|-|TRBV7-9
CASSAATGGTEQYF
TGTGCCAGCAGCGCCGCGACAGGTGGAACCGAGCAGTACTTC
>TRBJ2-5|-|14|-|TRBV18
CASSPFGRLETQYF
TGTGCCAGCTCACCTTTTGGGAGGCTAGAGACCCAGTACTTC
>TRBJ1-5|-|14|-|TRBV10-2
CASSNYGLNQPQHF
TGCGCCAGCAGTAACTACGGTCTAAATCAGCCCCAGCATTTT
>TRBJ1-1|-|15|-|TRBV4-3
CASSQDTYLDTEAFF
TGCGCCAGCAGCCAAGATACCTACCTTGACACTGAAGCTTTCTTT
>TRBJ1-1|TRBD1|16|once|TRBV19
CASSRTGTGGSTEAFF
TGTGCCAGTAGCCGCACCGGGACAGGGGGTTCCACTGAAGCTTTCTTT
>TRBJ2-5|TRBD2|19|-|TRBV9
CASSVVGLAGGPDEETQYF
TGTGCCAGCAGCGTAGTGGGACTAGCGGGAGGGCCAGATGAAGAGACCCAGTACTTC
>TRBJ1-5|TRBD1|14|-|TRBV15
CATRRQGGDQPQHF
TGTGCCACCAGAAGACAGGGTGGTGATCAGCCCCAGCATTTT
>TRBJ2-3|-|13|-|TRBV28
CASSLTTRDTQYF
TGTGCCAGCAGTCTCACTACTAGAGATACGCAGTATTTT
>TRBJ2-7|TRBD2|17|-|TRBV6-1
CASSGLAGGAYSYEQYF
TGTGCCAGCAGTGGACTAGCGGGGGGCGCCTACTCCTACGAGCAGTACTTC
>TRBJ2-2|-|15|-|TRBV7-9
CASSPPGGRTGELFF
TGTGCCAGCAGCCCCCCCGGGGGGCGAACCGGGGAGCTGTTTTTT
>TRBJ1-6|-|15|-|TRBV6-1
CASSEALGYNSPLHF
TGTGCCAGCAGTGAAGCATTGGGGTATAATTCACCCCTCCACTTT
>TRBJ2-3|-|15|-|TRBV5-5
CASSLLARTTDTQYF
TGTGCCAGCAGCTTGTTAGCCAGAACCACAGATACGCAGTATTTT
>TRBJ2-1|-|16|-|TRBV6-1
CASSESWEWVYNEQFF
TGTGCCAGCAGTGAATCCTGGGAGTGGGTCTACAATGAGCAGTTCTTC
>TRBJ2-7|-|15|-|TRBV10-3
CAISGPGTDSYEQYF
TGTGCCATCAGTGGCCCCGGGACGGACTCCTACGAGCAGTACTTC
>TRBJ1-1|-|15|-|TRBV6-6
CASSYLVGAVAEAFF
TGTGCCAGCAGTTACCTGGTGGGGGCCGTCGCTGAAGCTTTCTTT
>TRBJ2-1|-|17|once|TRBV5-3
CARSFESVKGRYNEQFF
TGTGCCAGAAGCTTCGAATCGGTAAAGGGGCGTTACAATGAGCAGTTCTTC
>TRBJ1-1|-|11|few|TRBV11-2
CASSSPSEAFF
TGTGCCAGCAGCTCTCCAAGTGAAGCTTTCTTT
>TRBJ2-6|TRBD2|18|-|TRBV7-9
CASSLGQGGASGANVLTF
TGTGCCAGCAGCTTGGGGCAGGGAGGGGCGTCTGGGGCCAACGTCCTGACTTTC
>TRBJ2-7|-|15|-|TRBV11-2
CASSVGRGFSYEQYF
TGTGCCAGCAGCGTAGGAAGGGGCTTCTCCTACGAGCAGTACTTC
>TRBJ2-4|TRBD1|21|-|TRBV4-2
CASSQDRQGQGDTLAKNIQYF
TGTGCCAGCAGCCAAGATCGTCAGGGACAGGGGGATACTCTAGCCAAAAACATTCAGTACTTC
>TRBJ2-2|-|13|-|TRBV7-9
CASSPGVPGELFF
TGTGCCAGCAGCCCGGGCGTTCCCGGGGAGCTGTTTTTT
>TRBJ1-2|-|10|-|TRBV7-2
CASSLVGQIF
TGTGCCAGCAGCTTAGTAGGACAGATCTTC
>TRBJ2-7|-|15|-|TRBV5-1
CASSLTSGKDIKQYF
TGCGCCAGCAGCCTCACGTCGGGAAAAGACATCAAGCAGTACTTC
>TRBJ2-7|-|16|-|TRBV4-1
CASSPHSKVPAYEQYF
TGCGCCAGCAGCCCACATAGCAAGGTGCCCGCCTACGAGCAGTACTTC
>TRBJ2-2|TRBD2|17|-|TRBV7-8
CASSPGLAGMNTGELFF
TGTGCCAGCAGCCCGGGACTAGCGGGAATGAACACCGGGGAGCTGTTTTTT
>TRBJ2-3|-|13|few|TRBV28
CASSFMGADTQYF
TGTGCCAGCAGTTTCATGGGTGCCGATACGCAGTATTTT
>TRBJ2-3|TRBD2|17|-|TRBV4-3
CASSQSRTSWTTDTQYF
TGCGCCAGCAGCCAGTCGAGGACTAGTTGGACCACAGATACGCAGTATTTT
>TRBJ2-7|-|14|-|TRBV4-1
CASSHETWGYEQYF
TGCGCCAGCAGCCATGAGACGTGGGGCTACGAGCAGTACTTC
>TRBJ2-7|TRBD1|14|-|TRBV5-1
CASSLRGQIYEQYF
TGCGCCAGCAGCTTGAGGGGACAGATCTACGAGCAGTACTTC
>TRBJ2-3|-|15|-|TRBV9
CASSVEGRGTDTQYF
TGTGCCAGCAGCGTAGAAGGTAGGGGCACAGATACGCAGTATTTT
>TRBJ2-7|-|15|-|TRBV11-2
CASSLAWIPLYEQYF
TGTGCCAGCAGCTTAGCGTGGATCCCTTTGTACGAGCAGTACTTC
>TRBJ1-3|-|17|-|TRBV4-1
CASSQDSGSGPGNTIYF
TGCGCCAGCAGCCAAGATTCCGGGTCCGGACCTGGAAACACCATATATTTT
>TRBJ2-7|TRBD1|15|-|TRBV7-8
CASSLAGQGAREQYF
TGTGCCAGCAGCTTAGCGGGACAGGGGGCCAGGGAGCAGTACTTC
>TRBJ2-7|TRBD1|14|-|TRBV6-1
CASSPGQGSYEQYF
TGTGCCAGCAGTCCGGGACAGGGCTCCTACGAGCAGTACTTC
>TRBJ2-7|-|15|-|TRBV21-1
CASSYRDICSYEQYF
TGTGCCAGCAGCTACCGGGACATATGCTCCTACGAGCAGTACTTC
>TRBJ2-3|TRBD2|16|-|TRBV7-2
CASSLELAGTTDTQYF
TGTGCCAGCAGCTTAGAACTAGCGGGGACCACAGATACGCAGTATTTT
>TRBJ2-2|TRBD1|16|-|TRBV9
CASSVKGQGFIGELFF
TGTGCCAGCAGCGTAAAGGGACAGGGTTTTATCGGGGAGCTGTTTTTT
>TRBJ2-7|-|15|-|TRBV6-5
CASSYSGGDYYEQYF
TGTGCCAGCAGTTACTCAGGGGGAGATTACTACGAGCAGTACTTC
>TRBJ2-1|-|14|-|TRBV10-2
CASSVGTPINEQFF
TGCGCCAGCAGTGTAGGGACTCCTATCAATGAGCAGTTCTTC
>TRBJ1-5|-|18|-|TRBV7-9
CASSPPFMTGNSNQPQHF
TGTGCCAGCAGCCCTCCCTTTATGACAGGTAATAGCAATCAGCCCCAGCATTTT
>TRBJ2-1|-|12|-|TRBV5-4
CASSHIPGEQFF
TGTGCCAGCAGCCATATTCCGGGCGAGCAGTTCTTC
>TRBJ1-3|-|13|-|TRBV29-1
CSVGGVTGNTIYF
TGCAGCGTTGGAGGGGTTACTGGAAACACCATATATTTT
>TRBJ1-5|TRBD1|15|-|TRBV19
CASSTLTGGYQPQHF
TGTGCCAGTAGTACTTTGACAGGGGGCTATCAGCCCCAGCATTTT
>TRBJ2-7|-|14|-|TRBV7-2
CASSLAGTTYEQYF
TGTGCCAGCAGCTTAGCGGGGACAACATACGAGCAGTACTTC
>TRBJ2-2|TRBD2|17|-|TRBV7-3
CASSLKLAGLYGGELFF
TGTGCCAGCAGCTTAAAACTAGCGGGCCTCTATGGCGGGGAGCTGTTTTTT